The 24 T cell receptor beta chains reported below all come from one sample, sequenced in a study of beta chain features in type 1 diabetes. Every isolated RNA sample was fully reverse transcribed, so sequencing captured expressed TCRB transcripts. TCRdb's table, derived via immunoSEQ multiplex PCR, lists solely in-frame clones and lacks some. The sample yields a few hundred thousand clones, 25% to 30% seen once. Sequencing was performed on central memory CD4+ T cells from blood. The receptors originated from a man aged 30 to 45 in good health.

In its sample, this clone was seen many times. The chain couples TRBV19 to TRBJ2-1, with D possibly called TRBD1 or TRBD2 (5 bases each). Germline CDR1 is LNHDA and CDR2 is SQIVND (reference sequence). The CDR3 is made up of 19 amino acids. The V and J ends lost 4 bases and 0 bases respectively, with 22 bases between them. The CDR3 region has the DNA TGTGCCAGTAGTACCGCCTCTGGGGGAGCTATAAGCTCCTACAATGAGCAGTTCTTC. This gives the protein CASSTASGGAISSYNEQFF.

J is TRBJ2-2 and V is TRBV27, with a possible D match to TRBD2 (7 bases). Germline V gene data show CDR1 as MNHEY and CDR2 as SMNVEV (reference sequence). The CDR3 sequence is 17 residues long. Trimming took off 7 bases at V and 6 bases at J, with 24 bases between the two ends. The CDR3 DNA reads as TGTGCCAGCACTGGACAGTTTCGGGGGGACGGCGCCGGGGAGCTGTTTTTT. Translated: CASTGQFRGDGAGELFF.

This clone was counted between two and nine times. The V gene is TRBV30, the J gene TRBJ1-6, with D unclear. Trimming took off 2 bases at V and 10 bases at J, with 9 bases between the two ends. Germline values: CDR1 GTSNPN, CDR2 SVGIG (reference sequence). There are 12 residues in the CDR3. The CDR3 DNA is TGTGCCTGGAGTTCGGTAAAGTCACCCCTCCACTTT. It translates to CAWSSVKSPLHF.

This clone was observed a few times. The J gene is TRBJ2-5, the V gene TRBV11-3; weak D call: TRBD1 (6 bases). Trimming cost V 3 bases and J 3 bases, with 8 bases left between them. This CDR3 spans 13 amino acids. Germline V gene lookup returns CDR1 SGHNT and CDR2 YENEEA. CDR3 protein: CASSFRQEETQYF. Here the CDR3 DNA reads TGTGCCAGCAGCTTTAGACAGGAAGAGACCCAGTACTTC.

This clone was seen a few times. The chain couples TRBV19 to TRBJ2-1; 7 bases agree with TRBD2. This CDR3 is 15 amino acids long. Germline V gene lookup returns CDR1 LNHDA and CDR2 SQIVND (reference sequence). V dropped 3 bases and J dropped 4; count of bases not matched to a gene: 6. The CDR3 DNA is TGTGCCAGTAGTATTGGGCGGGAGAGGTACAATGAGCAGTTCTTC. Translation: CASSIGRERYNEQFF.

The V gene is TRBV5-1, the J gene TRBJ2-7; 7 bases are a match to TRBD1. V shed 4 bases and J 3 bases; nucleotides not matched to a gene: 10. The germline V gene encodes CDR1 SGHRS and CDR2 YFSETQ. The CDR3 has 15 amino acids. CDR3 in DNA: TGCGCCAGCAGCCTGACAGGGATTAAAGGCTACGAGCAGTACTTC. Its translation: CASSLTGIKGYEQYF.

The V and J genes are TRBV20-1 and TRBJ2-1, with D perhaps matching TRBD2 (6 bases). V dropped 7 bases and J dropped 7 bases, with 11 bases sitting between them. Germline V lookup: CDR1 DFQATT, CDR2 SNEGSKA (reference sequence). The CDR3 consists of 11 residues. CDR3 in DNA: TGCAGTGGTGCTAGCGAAAATGAGCAGTTCTTC. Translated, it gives CSGASENEQFF.

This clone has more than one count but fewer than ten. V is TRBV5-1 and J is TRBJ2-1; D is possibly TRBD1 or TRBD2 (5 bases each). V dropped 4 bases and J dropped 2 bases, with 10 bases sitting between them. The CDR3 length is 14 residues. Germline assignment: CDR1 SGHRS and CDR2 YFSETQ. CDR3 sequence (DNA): TGCGCCAGCAGCGAGGGGTCAGCCTACAATGAGCAGTTCTTC. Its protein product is CASSEGSAYNEQFF.

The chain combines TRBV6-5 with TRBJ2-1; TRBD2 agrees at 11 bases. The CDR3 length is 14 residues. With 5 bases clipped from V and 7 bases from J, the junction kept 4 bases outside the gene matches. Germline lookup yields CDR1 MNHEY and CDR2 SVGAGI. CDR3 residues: CASSIAGGVNEQFF. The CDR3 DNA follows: TGTGCCAGCAGTATAGCGGGAGGGGTAAATGAGCAGTTCTTC.

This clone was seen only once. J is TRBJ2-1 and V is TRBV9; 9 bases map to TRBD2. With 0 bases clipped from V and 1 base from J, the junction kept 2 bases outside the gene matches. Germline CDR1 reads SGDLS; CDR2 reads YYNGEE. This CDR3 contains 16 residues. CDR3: CASSVDAGGSYNEQFF. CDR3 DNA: TGTGCCAGCAGCGTAGACGCGGGAGGGTCCTACAATGAGCAGTTCTTC.

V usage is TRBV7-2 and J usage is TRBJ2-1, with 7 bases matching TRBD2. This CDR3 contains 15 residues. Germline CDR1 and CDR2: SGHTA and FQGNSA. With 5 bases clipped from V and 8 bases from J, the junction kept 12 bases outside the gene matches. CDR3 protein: CASSLQRDPGYEQFF. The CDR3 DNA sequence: TGTGCCAGCAGCCTACAGCGGGATCCCGGATATGAGCAGTTCTTC.

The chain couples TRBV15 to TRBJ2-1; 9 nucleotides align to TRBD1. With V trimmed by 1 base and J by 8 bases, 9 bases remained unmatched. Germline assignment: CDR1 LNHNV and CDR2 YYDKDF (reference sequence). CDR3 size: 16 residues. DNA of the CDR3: TGTGCCACCAGCAGAGGCGGGACAGGGATTTCCCATGAGCAGTTCTTC. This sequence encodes CATSRGGTGISHEQFF.

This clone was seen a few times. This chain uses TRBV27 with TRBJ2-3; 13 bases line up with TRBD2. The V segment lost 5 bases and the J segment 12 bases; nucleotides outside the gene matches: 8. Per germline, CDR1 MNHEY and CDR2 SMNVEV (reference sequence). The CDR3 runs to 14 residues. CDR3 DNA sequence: TGTGCCAGCAGTCCGACTAGCGGGAGGACCAGACAGTATTTT. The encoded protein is CASSPTSGRTRQYF.

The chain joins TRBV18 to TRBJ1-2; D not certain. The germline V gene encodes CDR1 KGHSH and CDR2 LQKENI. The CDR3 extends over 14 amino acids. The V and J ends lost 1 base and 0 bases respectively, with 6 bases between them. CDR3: CASSPRAANYGYTF. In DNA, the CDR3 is TGTGCCAGCTCACCACGGGCAGCTAACTATGGCTACACCTTC.

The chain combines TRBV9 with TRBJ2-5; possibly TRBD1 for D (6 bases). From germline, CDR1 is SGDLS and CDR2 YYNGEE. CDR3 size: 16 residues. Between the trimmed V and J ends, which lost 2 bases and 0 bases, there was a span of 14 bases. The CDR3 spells CASSVIGTPHQETQYF. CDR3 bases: TGTGCCAGCAGCGTTATCGGGACACCCCACCAAGAGACCCAGTACTTC.

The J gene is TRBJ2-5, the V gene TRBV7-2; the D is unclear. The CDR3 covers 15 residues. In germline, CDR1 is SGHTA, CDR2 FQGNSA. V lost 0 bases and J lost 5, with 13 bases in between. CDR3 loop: CASSLAGSYSETQYF. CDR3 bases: TGTGCCAGCAGCTTAGCGGGAAGTTACTCCGAGACCCAGTACTTC.

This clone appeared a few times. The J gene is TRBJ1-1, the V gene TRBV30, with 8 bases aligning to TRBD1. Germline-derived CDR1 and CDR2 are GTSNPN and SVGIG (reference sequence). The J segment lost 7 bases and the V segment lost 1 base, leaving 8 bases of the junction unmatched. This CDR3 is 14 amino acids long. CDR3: CAWSALTGGSEAFF. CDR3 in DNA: TGTGCCTGGAGTGCCCTAACAGGGGGTAGTGAAGCTTTCTTT.

The CDR3 DNA reads as TGTGCCAGCAGCGTAGCGACAGCTGGGGCCTATGGCTACACCTTC. Its protein product is CASSVATAGAYGYTF. The rearrangement links TRBV9 to TRBJ1-2, with D perhaps matching TRBD1 (5 bases). Germline V gives CDR1 SGDLS, CDR2 YYNGEE. CDR3 length: 15 amino acids. V lost 0 bases, J lost 4 bases, and 13 bases lay in between.

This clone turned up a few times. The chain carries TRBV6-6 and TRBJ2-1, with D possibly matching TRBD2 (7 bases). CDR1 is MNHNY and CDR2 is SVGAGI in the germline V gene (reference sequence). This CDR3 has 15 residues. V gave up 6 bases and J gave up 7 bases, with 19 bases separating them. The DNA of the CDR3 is TGTGCCAGCAGCCTCCGGGGGGCGAACCAGAATGAGCAGTTCTTC. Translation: CASSLRGANQNEQFF.

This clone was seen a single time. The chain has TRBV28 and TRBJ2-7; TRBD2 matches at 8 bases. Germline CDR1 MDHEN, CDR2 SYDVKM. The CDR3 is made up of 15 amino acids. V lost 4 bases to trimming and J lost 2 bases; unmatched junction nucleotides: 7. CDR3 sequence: CASSSSGGAAYEQYF. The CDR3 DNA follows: TGTGCCAGCAGTTCCTCCGGGGGGGCGGCCTACGAGCAGTACTTC.

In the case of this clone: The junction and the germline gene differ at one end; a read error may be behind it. This CDR3 reads CASSQERTGGTDTQYF. The CDR3 nucleotides are TGCGCCAGCAGCCAAGAGCGGACAGGGGGCACAGATACGCAGTATTTT. This chain links TRBV7-2 with TRBJ2-3; TRBD1 matches 9 bases. Germline V CDR1 and CDR2: SGHTA, FQGNSA. The CDR3 is 16 residues long. The full variable domain, in which reference TRBV7-2 and TRBJ2-3 provide the parts outside the CDR3, is GAGVSQSPSNKVTEKGKDVELRCDPISGHTALYWYRQSLGQGLEFLIYFQGNSAPDKSGLPSDRFSAERTGGSVSTLTIQRTQQEDSAVYLCASSQERTGGTDTQYFGPGTRLTVL.

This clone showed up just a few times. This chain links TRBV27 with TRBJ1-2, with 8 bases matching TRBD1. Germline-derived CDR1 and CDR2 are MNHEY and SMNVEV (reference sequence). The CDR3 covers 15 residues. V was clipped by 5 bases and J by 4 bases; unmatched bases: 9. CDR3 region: CASSPRDRPAYGYTF. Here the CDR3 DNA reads TGTGCCAGCAGTCCTCGGGACAGGCCAGCCTATGGCTACACCTTC.

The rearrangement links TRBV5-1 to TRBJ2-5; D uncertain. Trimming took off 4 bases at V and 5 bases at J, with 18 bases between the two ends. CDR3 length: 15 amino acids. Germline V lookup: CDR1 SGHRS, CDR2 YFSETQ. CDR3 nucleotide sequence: TGCGCCAGCAGCCCTCAATCCCCGGCGTTTGAGACCCAGTACTTC. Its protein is CASSPQSPAFETQYF.

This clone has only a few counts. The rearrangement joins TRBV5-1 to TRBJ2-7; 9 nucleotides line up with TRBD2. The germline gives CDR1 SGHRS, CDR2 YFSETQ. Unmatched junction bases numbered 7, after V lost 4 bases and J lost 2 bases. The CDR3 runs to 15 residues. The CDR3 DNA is TGCGCCAGCAGCCCCCGGCTAGCGGGGCCCTACGAGCAGTACTTC. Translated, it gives CASSPRLAGPYEQYF.